This entry lists 27 T cell receptor beta chains sequenced from one sample in a study of T cell repertoires in cytomegalovirus infection. Each CDR3 protein is one row after TCRdb ran MiXCR on the reads. The sample gives hundreds of thousands of distinct CDR3 sequences, roughly 20% of which show up once; about 20% is in the top ten. Sequencing used CD8+ T cells from PBMCs. Receptors originate from a human donor in good health (CMV status not recorded). Some clones in this sample may be carry-over from other donors' samples.

The chain joins TRBV19 to TRBJ1-1; the D is unclear. CDR3 length: 11 residues. Trimming left V 8 bases short and J 8 bases short, with 12 bases between. CDR1 and CDR2 (germline): LNHDA, SQIVND (reference sequence). In DNA, the CDR3 is TGTGCCAGTCAGACCCCGTTGGAAGCTTTCTTT. Translation gives CASQTPLEAFF.

This clonotype was picked up many times. This rearrangement joins TRBV7-9 to TRBJ1-6; D is unclear. The CDR3 is 16 residues long. V was clipped by 5 bases and J by 5 bases, with 16 bases between them. Germline CDR1 and CDR2: SEHNR and FQNEAQ (reference sequence). CDR3 nucleotide sequence: TGTGCCAGCAGCCTATCTTGGAACGCTGATAATTCACCCCTCCACTTT. Translating gives CASSLSWNADNSPLHF.

This clonotype was seen more than once but under ten times. The rearrangement joins TRBV19 to TRBJ2-1; D gene uncertain. The CDR3 runs 16 residues. Trimming removed 3 bases from V and 0 bases from J, with 12 bases in between. In germline, CDR1 is LNHDA, CDR2 SQIVND (reference sequence). In DNA form, the CDR3 reads TGTGCCAGTAGTATTGTCGGCGTTAGCTCCTACAATGAGCAGTTCTTC. Translation: CASSIVGVSSYNEQFF.

This clonotype was seen at least ten times. This chain connects TRBV11-2 to TRBJ2-1; a possible D gene is TRBD1 (7 bases). Germline CDR1 and CDR2: SGHAT and FQNNGV. The CDR3 is 15 residues long. Trimming removed 4 bases from V and 4 bases from J, with 14 bases in between. CDR3 sequence (DNA): TGTGCCAGCAGCTCCTATGCGGGACAGTACAATGAGCAGTTCTTC. Protein sequence: CASSSYAGQYNEQFF.

In its sample, this clonotype was seen many times. The chain uses TRBV7-9 and TRBJ2-5; 9 nucleotides line up with TRBD2. The CDR3 loop spans 20 amino acids. Germline V gives CDR1 SEHNR, CDR2 FQNEAQ (reference sequence). V lost 2 bases and J lost 3; bases outside the gene matches: 19. The CDR3 DNA reads TGTGCCAGCAGCTTACCTCAACGGACTAGCGATGAATCCCTCAAAGAGACCCAGTACTTC. Its protein product is CASSLPQRTSDESLKETQYF.

This clonotype has at least ten counts. The chain links TRBV7-2 to TRBJ2-1; 9 positions match TRBD2. Per the germline V gene, CDR1 is SGHTA and CDR2 is FQGNSA. V lost 7 bases, J lost 1 base, and 26 bases stayed unmatched. The CDR3 is 22 residues long. CDR3 in amino acids: CASTLFLAPLAGARSSYNEQFF. In nucleotides, the CDR3 is TGTGCCAGCACCCTTTTTCTCGCGCCTTTAGCGGGGGCTAGATCTTCCTACAATGAGCAGTTCTTC.

This clonotype has more than one count but fewer than ten. The genes are TRBV4-1 and TRBJ2-5, with TRBD1 matching 11 bases. Germline CDR1 reads MGHRA; CDR2 reads YSYEKL. V was pared by 3 bases and J by 4 bases, with 1 base of the junction left unmatched. CDR3 length equals 14 residues. The CDR3 bases are TGCGCCAGCAGCCAGGACAGGGGGCCAGAGACCCAGTACTTC. Its protein is CASSQDRGPETQYF.

The chain recombines TRBV20-1 with TRBJ1-5, with D maybe TRBD1 (6 bases). Trimming removed 6 bases from V and 5 bases from J, with 20 bases in between. Per the germline V gene, CDR1 is DFQATT and CDR2 is SNEGSKA (reference sequence). The CDR3 spans 15 residues. CDR3 nucleotide sequence: TGCAGTGCAAAGGACAGCTCCGGACCGCATCAGCCCCAGCATTTT. This encodes CSAKDSSGPHQPQHF.

The table lists this clonotype with many counts. The rearrangement links TRBV28 to TRBJ2-7, with TRBD1 matching 8 bases. There are 15 residues in the CDR3. Germline V gene lookup returns CDR1 MDHEN and CDR2 SYDVKM. Germline trimming cut 2 bases from V and 3 bases from J; bases unmatched to any gene: 6. CDR3 region: CASSLQGALGYEQYF. The CDR3 bases are TGTGCCAGCAGTTTACAGGGGGCGTTAGGCTACGAGCAGTACTTC.

This clonotype was counted once. The gene calls are TRBV30 and TRBJ1-5; TRBD1 matches 11 bases. J lost 6 bases, V lost 0 bases, and 7 bases had no gene match. CDR1 is GTSNPN, CDR2 SVGIG, per germline (reference sequence). This CDR3 has 16 residues. The CDR3 loop reads CAWSVPPGQGVQPQHF. CDR3 in DNA: TGTGCCTGGAGTGTACCTCCGGGACAGGGGGTTCAGCCCCAGCATTTT.

This clonotype was detected many times. The chain has TRBV7-8 and TRBJ2-5; D remains ambiguous. Trimming took off 8 bases at V and 2 bases at J, with 18 bases between the two ends. The CDR3 totals 15 residues. Germline V gene data show CDR1 as SGHVS and CDR2 as FQNEAQ. The CDR3 DNA sequence: TGTGCCAGCGGTGAAGGCCCTCAGATTCAAGAGACCCAGTACTTC. Its protein is CASGEGPQIQETQYF.

The genes are TRBV11-2 and TRBJ1-1; maybe TRBD1 (6 bases). Trimming left V 4 bases short and J 7 bases short, with 7 bases between. This CDR3 has 11 amino acids. CDR1 is SGHAT and CDR2 is FQNNGV in the germline V gene. In nucleotides, the CDR3 is TGTGCCAGCAGCTCACAGGGTGAAGCTTTCTTT. This gives the protein CASSSQGEAFF.

In this sample, this clonotype turned up a few times. The chain carries TRBV28 and TRBJ2-5; possibly TRBD2 for D (5 bases). V was trimmed by 1 base and J by 5 bases, leaving 17 bases between them. The CDR3 spans 16 residues. Germline V gene sequence: CDR1 MDHEN, CDR2 SYDVKM. The CDR3 is CASSLSSPGKKETQYF. The CDR3 DNA reads TGTGCCAGCAGTTTATCCTCCCCCGGGAAAAAGGAGACCCAGTACTTC.

Only a few counts were recorded for this clonotype. This chain links TRBV2 with TRBJ1-2; D is perhaps TRBD1 (5 bases). Trimming shortened V by 0 bases and J by 6 bases, and 14 bases separated the two germline ends. Germline-derived CDR1 and CDR2 are SNHLY and FYNNEI. The CDR3 loop spans 15 amino acids. The CDR3 DNA reads as TGTGCCAGCAGTGAAGCCCGGGTTGGGGCGGATGGCTACACCTTC. It encodes CASSEARVGADGYTF.

This clonotype was found many times. The chain has TRBV2 and TRBJ2-5, with 10 bases lining up with TRBD2. Germline CDR1 SNHLY, CDR2 FYNNEI. The CDR3 consists of 15 residues. With V trimmed by 7 bases and J by 2 bases, 7 bases remained unmatched. CDR3 sequence (DNA): TGTGCCAGCATAAGCGCTAGCGGGGGTCAAGAGACCCAGTACTTC. Translated, it gives CASISASGGQETQYF.

This clonotype was counted a few times. DNA for the CDR3: TGTGCCAGCAGTCCGGGGACCAAGGCCGAAGCTTTCTTT. Translating it yields CASSPGTKAEAFF. The chain has TRBV12-3 or TRBV12-4 and TRBJ1-1, with TRBD1 as a possible D gene (5 bases). The CDR3 loop spans 13 amino acids. Trimming took off 5 bases at V and 8 bases at J, with 15 bases between the two ends.

The sample holds a few counts of this clonotype. This chain connects TRBV4-1 to TRBJ2-3; D unresolved. The ends were cut back, 2 bases at V and 2 bases at J, with 2 bases in the middle. The CDR3 has 12 residues. Per the germline V gene, CDR1 is MGHRA and CDR2 is YSYEKL. Written as DNA, the CDR3 is TGCGCCAGCAGCCAAACCACAGATACGCAGTATTTT. It yields the protein CASSQTTDTQYF.

A word on this clonotype: A much larger clone lies one base from this, so it may be a read error. The rearrangement links TRBV7-9 to TRBJ2-7; 8 bases line up with TRBD2. The CDR3 runs to 14 residues. Germline V gives CDR1 SEHNR, CDR2 FQNEAQ (reference sequence). The CDR3 protein is CASSPGRGEVEQCF. CDR3 in DNA: TGTGCCAGCAGCCCCGGGAGGGGCGAGGTCGAGCAGTGCTTC.

This clonotype was seen many times. The V gene is TRBV29-1, the J gene TRBJ2-7; TRBD2 matches 14 bases. V was clipped by 6 bases and J by 4 bases; unmatched bases: 11. Germline CDR1 is SQVTM and CDR2 is ANQGSEA. The CDR3 loop spans 16 amino acids. The CDR3 spells CSVDGLAGGSFYEQYF. DNA of the CDR3: TGCAGCGTCGACGGACTAGCGGGGGGCTCCTTTTACGAGCAGTACTTC.

In this sample, this clonotype turned up a few times. The chain employs TRBV13 and TRBJ2-7; possibly TRBD1 or TRBD2 for D (5 bases each). Germline values: CDR1 PRHDT, CDR2 FYEKMQ (reference sequence). V lost 1 base, J lost 3 bases, and 16 bases lay in between. The CDR3 sequence is 16 residues long. CDR3 sequence reads: CASSLALGERNYEQYF. CDR3 sequence (DNA): TGTGCCAGCAGCTTAGCACTGGGGGAGAGGAACTACGAGCAGTACTTC.

The rearrangement links TRBV7-8 to TRBJ2-5; 9 bases are a match to TRBD1. Germline V CDR1 and CDR2: SGHVS, FQNEAQ. The CDR3 length is 14 residues. Trimming took 8 bases from V and 0 from J; bases not matched to a gene: 4. CDR3 loop: CASRRTGDQETQYF. The CDR3 DNA reads as TGTGCCAGCCGACGGACAGGGGACCAAGAGACCCAGTACTTC.

The chain employs TRBV25-1 and TRBJ2-1; 7 bases map to TRBD1. The V gene's germline CDR1 is MGHDK and CDR2 SYGVNS. The J segment lost 7 bases and the V segment lost 9 bases, leaving 3 bases of the junction unmatched. The CDR3 covers 11 residues. Here the CDR3 reads CASDRANEQFF. DNA of the CDR3: TGTGCCAGTGACAGGGCTAATGAGCAGTTCTTC.

This clonotype was counted between two and nine times. The gene calls are TRBV7-3 and TRBJ1-2; tentatively, D is TRBD1 (5 bases). The CDR3 loop spans 16 amino acids. Germline V gene lookup returns CDR1 SGHTA and CDR2 FQGTGA. Trimming left V 0 bases short and J 3 bases short, with 14 bases between. The CDR3 nucleotides are TGTGCCAGCAGCTTAACGGGGCAGGGTGGGGACTATGGCTACACCTTC. Protein: CASSLTGQGGDYGYTF.

In this sample, this clonotype turned up a few times. The rearrangement uses TRBV4-2 and TRBJ2-7; 9 positions match TRBD1. J was trimmed by 4 bases and V by 4 bases; bases with no gene match: 8. CDR1 is LGHNA, CDR2 YNFKEQ, per germline. The CDR3 has 15 amino acids. The CDR3 spells CASSPETGGLYEQYF. CDR3 coding DNA: TGTGCCAGCAGCCCAGAGACAGGGGGGCTTTACGAGCAGTACTTC.

This clonotype was seen only a few times. The chain links TRBV2 to TRBJ2-1; no firm D call. The CDR3 runs to 12 residues. The germline V gene has CDR1 SNHLY and CDR2 FYNNEI. Trimming removed 5 bases from V and 7 bases from J, with 9 bases in between. The CDR3 DNA reads TGTGCCAGCAGTAGGATTCTGAATGAGCAGTTCTTC. It specifies CASSRILNEQFF.

This clonotype was seen more than once but under ten times. The rearrangement joins TRBV7-9 to TRBJ2-5; the match to TRBD1 covers 11 bases. The CDR3 runs to 15 residues. V shed 5 bases, J shed 5 bases, and the junction held 7 bases outside the gene matches. The germline V gene has CDR1 SEHNR and CDR2 FQNEAQ (reference sequence). The chain's CDR3 is CASSVPGQGGETQYF. The CDR3 DNA sequence: TGTGCCAGCAGCGTCCCGGGACAGGGGGGGGAGACCCAGTACTTC. Drawing the rest from reference TRBV7-9 and TRBJ2-5, the complete variable domain is DTGVSQNPRHKITKRGQNVTFRCDPISEHNRLYWYRQTLGQGPEFLTYFQNEAQLEKSRLLSDRFSAERPKGSFSTLEIQRTEQGDSAMYLCASSVPGQGGETQYFGPGTRLLVL.

In its sample, this clonotype was seen many times. The chain has TRBV28 and TRBJ1-3, with 7 positions matching TRBD1. V trimming: 6 bases; J trimming: 4 bases; junction bases outside the gene matches: 12. The CDR3 runs 16 residues. Germline V gene data show CDR1 as MDHEN and CDR2 as SYDVKM. Here the CDR3 DNA reads TGTGCCAGCAGCCGGCTTGAGGGGGCGAGGGGAAACACCATATATTTT. Amino acids: CASSRLEGARGNTIYF.